Sequencing of this T cell receptor beta chain was carried out in a study of T cell repertoires in ileal Crohn's disease. General study findings and limits: Every patient over 26.8% clonality showed endoscopic recurrence. Compared with non-smokers, active smokers at surgery showed more clonal expansions.

The data were produced by immunoSEQ multiplex PCR, yet TCRdb's version contains in-frame clones alone and is incomplete. The repertoire holds 3,500 to 5,000 clones, approximately 76% seen once, with around 6.5% in the top ten. The time point was: inflamed ileum from the surgical specimen. Germline V CDR1 and CDR2: SGDLS, YYNGEE. Trimming shortened V by 0 bases and J by 9 bases, and 12 bases separated the two germline ends. The CDR3 covers 14 residues. Details on this clone: Its specificity is not known.

The sequenced material came from ileal tissue. This TCR derives from an adult with Crohn's disease. This chain links TRBV9 with TRBJ2-2; D unresolved. The CDR3 nucleotides read TGTGCCAGCAGCGTAGTACCGGAGCCCAGGGAGCTGTTTTTT. Encoded protein: CASSVVPEPRELFF.